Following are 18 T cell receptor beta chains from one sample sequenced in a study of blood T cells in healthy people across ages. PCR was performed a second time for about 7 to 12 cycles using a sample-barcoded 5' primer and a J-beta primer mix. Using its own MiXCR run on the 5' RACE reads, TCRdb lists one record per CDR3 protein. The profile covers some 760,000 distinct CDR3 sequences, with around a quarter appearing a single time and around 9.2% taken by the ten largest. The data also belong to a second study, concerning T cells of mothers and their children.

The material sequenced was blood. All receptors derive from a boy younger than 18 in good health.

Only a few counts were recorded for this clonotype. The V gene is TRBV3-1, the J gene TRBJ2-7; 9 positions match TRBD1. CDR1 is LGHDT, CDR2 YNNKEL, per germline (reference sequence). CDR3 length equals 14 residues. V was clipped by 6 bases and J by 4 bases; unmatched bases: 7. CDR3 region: CASRAGTGLYEQYF. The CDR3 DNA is TGTGCCAGCAGGGCCGGGACAGGGTTATACGAGCAGTACTTC.

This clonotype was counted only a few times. This chain's CDR3 is CSATWGGLGETQYF. The CDR3 DNA follows: TGCAGTGCTACCTGGGGGGGCCTTGGGGAGACCCAGTACTTC. V is TRBV20-1 and J is TRBJ2-5, with D possibly matching TRBD2 (7 bases). This CDR3 has 14 residues. V lost 4 bases to trimming and J lost 5 bases, with 17 bases between them. Germline CDR1 reads DFQATT; CDR2 reads SNEGSKA (reference sequence).

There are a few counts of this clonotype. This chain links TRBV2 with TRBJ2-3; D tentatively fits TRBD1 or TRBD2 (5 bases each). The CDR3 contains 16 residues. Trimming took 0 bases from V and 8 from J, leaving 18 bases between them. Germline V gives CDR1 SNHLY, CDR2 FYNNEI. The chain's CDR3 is CASSEARDRLIGTQYF. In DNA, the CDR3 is TGTGCCAGCAGTGAAGCCCGGGACCGTCTTATCGGTACGCAGTATTTT. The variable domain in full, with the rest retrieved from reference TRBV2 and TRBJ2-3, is EPEVTQTPSHQVTQMGQEVILRCVPISNHLYFYWYRQILGQKVEFLVSFYNNEISEKSEIFDDQFSVERPDGSNFTLKIRSTKLEDSAMYFCASSEARDRLIGTQYFGPGTRLTVL.

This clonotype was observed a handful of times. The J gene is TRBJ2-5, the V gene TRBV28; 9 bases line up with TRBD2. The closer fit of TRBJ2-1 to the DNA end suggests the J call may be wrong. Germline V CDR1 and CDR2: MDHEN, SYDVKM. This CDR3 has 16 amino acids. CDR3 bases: TGTGCCAGCAGTTTAAGAGCGGGGGGTTCCTACAATGAGCAGTTCTTC. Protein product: CASSLRAGGSYNEQFF.

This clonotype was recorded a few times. This CDR3 reads CATSREKAGSYNEQFF. The CDR3 DNA reads as TGTGCCACCAGCAGAGAGAAGGCAGGATCCTACAATGAGCAGTTCTTC. The genes are TRBV15 and TRBJ2-1; D is undetermined. CDR1 is LNHNV, CDR2 YYDKDF, per germline (reference sequence). V dropped 0 bases and J dropped 1 base, with 10 bases sitting between them. This CDR3 is built from 16 residues.

The chain's CDR3 is CASGGTGLYYGYTF. CDR3 coding DNA: TGTGCCAGCGGCGGAACAGGGTTGTATTATGGCTACACCTTC. The chain recombines TRBV6-2 or TRBV6-3 with TRBJ1-2; a weak D match, TRBD1 (6 bases). Trimming took 8 bases from V and 5 from J, leaving 18 bases between them. This CDR3 has 14 amino acids. CDR1 is MNHEY, CDR2 SVGEGT, per germline.

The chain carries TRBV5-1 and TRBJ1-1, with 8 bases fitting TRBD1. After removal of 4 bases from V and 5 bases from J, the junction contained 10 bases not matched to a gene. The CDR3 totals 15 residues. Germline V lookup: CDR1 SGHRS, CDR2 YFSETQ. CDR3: CASSPSQGARTEAFF. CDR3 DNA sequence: TGCGCCAGCAGCCCCTCCCAGGGGGCGAGGACTGAAGCTTTCTTT. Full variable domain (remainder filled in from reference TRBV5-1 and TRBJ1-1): KAGVTQTPRYLIKTRGQQVTLSCSPISGHRSVSWYQQTPGQGLQFLFEYFSETQRNKGNFPGRFSGRQFSNSRSEMNVSTLELGDSALYLCASSPSQGARTEAFFGQGTRLTVV.

The CDR3 DNA sequence: TGTGCCAGCAGTTACCTCCCACCTACTACGGATCAGCCCCAGCATTTT. Residues: CASSYLPPTTDQPQHF. This rearrangement joins TRBV6-5 to TRBJ1-5; D not resolved. CDR3 length: 16 residues. The germline gives CDR1 MNHEY, CDR2 SVGAGI. V was shortened by 2 bases and J by 5 bases, with 16 bases between the two germline ends.

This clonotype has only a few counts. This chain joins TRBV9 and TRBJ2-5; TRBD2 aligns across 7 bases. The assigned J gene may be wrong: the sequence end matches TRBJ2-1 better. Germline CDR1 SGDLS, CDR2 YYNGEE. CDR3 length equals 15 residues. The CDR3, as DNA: TGTGCCAGCAGCGTCGGCGGGGGTCACGGGAATGAGCAGTTCTTC. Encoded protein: CASSVGGGHGNEQFF.

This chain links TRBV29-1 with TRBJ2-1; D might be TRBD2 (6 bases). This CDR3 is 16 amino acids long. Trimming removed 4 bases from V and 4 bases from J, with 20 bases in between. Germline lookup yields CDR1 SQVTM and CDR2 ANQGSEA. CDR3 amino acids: CSVGFSGGGLYNEQFF. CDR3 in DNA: TGCAGCGTTGGTTTTTCTGGGGGAGGCCTTTACAATGAGCAGTTCTTC.

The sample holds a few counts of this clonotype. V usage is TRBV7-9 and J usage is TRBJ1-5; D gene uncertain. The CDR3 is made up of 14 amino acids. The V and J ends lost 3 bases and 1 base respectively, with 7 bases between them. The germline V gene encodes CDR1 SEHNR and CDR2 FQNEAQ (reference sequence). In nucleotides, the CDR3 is TGTGCCAGCAGCTTGGCGGAGAGCAATCAGCCCCAGCATTTT. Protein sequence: CASSLAESNQPQHF. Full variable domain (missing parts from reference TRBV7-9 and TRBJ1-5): DTGVSQNPRHKITKRGQNVTFRCDPISEHNRLYWYRQTLGQGPEFLTYFQNEAQLEKSRLLSDRFSAERPKGSFSTLEIQRTEQGDSAMYLCASSLAESNQPQHFGDGTRLSIL.

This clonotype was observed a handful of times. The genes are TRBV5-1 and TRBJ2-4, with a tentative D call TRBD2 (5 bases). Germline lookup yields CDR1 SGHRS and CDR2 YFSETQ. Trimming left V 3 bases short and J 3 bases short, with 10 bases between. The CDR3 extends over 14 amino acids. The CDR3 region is CASSSGLVKNIQYF. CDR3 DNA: TGCGCCAGCAGCTCGGGGTTGGTCAAAAACATTCAGTACTTC.

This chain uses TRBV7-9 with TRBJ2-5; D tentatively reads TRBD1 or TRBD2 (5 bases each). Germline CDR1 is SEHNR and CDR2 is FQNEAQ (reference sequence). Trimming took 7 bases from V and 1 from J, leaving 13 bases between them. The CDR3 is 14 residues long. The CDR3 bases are TGTGCCAGCACGACACCCGGGACCCAAGAGACCCAGTACTTC. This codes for CASTTPGTQETQYF.

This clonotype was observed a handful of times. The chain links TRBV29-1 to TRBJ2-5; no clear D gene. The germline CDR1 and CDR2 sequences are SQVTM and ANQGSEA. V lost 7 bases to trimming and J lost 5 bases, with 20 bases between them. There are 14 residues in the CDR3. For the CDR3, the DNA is TGCAGCGCCGCTCCGGCACTGAATTGGGAGACCCAGTACTTC. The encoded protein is CSAAPALNWETQYF.

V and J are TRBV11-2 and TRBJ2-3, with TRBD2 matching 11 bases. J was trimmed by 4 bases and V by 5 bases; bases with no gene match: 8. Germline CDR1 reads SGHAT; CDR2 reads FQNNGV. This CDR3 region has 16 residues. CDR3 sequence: CASSPTSGTVADTQYF. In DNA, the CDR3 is TGTGCCAGCAGCCCGACTAGCGGGACTGTGGCAGATACGCAGTATTTT.

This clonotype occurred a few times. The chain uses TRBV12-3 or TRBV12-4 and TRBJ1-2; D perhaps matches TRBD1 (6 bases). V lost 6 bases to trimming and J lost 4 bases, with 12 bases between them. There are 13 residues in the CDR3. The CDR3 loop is CASRGGRGYGYTF. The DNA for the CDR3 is TGTGCCAGCAGAGGGGGGCGAGGCTATGGCTACACCTTC.

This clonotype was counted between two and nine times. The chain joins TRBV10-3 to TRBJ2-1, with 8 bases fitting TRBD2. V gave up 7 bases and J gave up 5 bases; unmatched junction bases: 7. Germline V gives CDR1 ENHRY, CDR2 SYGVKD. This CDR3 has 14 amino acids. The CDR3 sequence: CAIKAGGGNNEQFF. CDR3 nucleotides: TGTGCCATCAAAGCCGGGGGGGGTAACAATGAGCAGTTCTTC.

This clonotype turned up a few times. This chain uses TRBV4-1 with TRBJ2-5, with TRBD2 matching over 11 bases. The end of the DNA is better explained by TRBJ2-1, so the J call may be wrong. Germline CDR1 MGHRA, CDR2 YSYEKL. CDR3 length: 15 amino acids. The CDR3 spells CASSLLLAGAAEQFF. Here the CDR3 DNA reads TGCGCCAGCAGCCTACTACTAGCGGGAGCGGCTGAGCAGTTCTTC.